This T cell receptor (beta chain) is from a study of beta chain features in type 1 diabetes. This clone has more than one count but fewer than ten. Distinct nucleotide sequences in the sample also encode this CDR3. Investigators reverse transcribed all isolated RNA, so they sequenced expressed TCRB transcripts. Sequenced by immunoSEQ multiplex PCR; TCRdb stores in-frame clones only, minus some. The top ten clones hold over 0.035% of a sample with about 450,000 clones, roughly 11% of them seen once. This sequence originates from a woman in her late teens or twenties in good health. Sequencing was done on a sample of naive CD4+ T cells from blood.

DNA of the CDR3: TGCAGCGTTGATAGGGGGACAGATACGCAGTATTTT. Amino acids: CSVDRGTDTQYF. This rearrangement joins TRBV29-1 to TRBJ2-3; tentative D call: TRBD1 (6 bases). V lost 3 bases and J lost 3, with 7 bases in between. This CDR3 is built from 12 residues. The V gene's germline CDR1 is SQVTM and CDR2 ANQGSEA.